There are a few counts of the clone carrying this TCR beta chain. The investigators amplified TCR beta CDR3 regions from RNA transcripts. Researchers ran a first-round RT-PCR on the TCR CDR3 using the HTBI primer set. Using its own MiXCR run on the multiplex PCR reads, TCRdb lists one record per CDR3 protein. The data contain approximately 500,000 distinct CDR3 sequences, roughly 46% of them singletons. This record belongs to a study of T cells in Graves' hyperthyroidism and ophthalmopathy. Hyperthyroidism was newly diagnosed in patients aged 18 to 65 (duration under 2 months). Uncontrolled infection, other autoimmune disease, pregnancy and lactation each barred patients from inclusion. This sequence was found in a woman younger than 30 with Graves' hyperthyroidism. Sequenced input: peripheral blood or thyroid tissue (not recorded which).

The CDR3 nucleotides are TGTGCCACCAGCAGTCCGGGTGAGGGGGCGACTGGGCAAACCTACGAGCAGTACTTC. This encodes CATSSPGEGATGQTYEQYF. V and J are TRBV15 and TRBJ2-7; 7 bases match TRBD1. With V trimmed by 3 bases and J by 2 bases, 19 bases remained unmatched. There are 19 residues in the CDR3. The V gene's germline CDR1 is LNHNV and CDR2 YYDKDF (reference sequence). Complete variable domain (other parts from reference TRBV15 and TRBJ2-7): DAMVIQNPRYQVTQFGKPVTLSCSQTLNHNVMYWYQQKSSQAPKLLFHYYDKDFNNEADTPDNFQSRRPNTSFCFLDIRSPGLGDTAMYLCATSSPGEGATGQTYEQYFGPGTRLTVT.